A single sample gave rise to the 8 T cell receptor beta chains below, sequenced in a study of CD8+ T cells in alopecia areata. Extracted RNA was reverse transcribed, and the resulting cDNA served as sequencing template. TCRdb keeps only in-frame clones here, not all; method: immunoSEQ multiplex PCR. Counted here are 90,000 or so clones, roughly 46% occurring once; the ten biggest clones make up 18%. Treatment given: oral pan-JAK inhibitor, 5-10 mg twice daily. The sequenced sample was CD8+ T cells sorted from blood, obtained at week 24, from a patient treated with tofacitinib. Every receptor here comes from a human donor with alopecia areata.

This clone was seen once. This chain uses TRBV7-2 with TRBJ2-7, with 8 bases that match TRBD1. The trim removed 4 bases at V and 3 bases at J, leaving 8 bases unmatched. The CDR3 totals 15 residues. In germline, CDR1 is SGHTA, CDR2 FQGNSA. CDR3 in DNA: TGTGCCAGCAGCTCCGGGCCGGGACAGGTCTACGAGCAGTACTTC. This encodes CASSSGPGQVYEQYF.

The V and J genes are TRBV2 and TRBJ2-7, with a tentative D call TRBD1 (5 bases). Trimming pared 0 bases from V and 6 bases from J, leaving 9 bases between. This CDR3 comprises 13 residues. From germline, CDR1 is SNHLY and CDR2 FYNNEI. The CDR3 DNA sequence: TGTGCCAGCAGTGAAGCAGGGGCAGGCGAGCAGTACTTC. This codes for CASSEAGAGEQYF.

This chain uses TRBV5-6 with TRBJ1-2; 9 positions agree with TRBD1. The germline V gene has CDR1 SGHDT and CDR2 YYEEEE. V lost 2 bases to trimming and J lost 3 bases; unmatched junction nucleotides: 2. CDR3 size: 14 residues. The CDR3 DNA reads TGTGCCAGCAGCTTACAGGGGGCGGACTATGGCTACACCTTC. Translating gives CASSLQGADYGYTF.

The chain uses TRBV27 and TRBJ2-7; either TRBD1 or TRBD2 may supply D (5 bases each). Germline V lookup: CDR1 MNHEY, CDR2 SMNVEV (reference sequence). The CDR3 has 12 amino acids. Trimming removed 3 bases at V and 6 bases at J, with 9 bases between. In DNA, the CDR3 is TGTGCCAGCAGTTTGGGTGGGGGCGAGCAGTACTTC. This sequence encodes CASSLGGGEQYF.

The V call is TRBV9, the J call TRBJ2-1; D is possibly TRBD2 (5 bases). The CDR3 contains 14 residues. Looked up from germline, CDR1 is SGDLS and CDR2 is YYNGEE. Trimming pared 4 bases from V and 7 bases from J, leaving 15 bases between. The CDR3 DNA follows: TGTGCCAGCAGCCCCTGGGGTAGCGAAAATGAGCAGTTCTTC. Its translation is CASSPWGSENEQFF.

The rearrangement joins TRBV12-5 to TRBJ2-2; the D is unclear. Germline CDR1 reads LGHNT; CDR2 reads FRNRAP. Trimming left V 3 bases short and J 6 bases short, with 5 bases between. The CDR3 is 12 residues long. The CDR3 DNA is TGTGCTAGTGGTTTAAGTTCCGGGGAGCTGTTTTTT. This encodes CASGLSSGELFF.

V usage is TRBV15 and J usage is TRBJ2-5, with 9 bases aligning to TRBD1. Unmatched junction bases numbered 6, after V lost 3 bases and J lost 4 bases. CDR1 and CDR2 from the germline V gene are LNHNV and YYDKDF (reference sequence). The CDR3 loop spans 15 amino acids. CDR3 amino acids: CATSSQDRGIETQYF. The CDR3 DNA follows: TGTGCCACCAGCAGCCAAGACAGGGGGATAGAGACCCAGTACTTC.

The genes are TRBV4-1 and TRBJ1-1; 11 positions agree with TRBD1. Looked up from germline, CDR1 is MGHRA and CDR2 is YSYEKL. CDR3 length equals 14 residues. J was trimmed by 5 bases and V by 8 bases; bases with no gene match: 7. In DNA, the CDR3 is TGCGCCAGCGGACAGGGGGCCCCGTCGACTGAAGCTTTCTTT. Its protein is CASGQGAPSTEAFF.